This T cell receptor beta chain was retrieved from a study of Tregs in tolerant kidney transplant recipients. For this clone: Antigen unknown.

Study-wide results and caveats: Tolerant patients' donor-specific Tregs expanded beyond overall Tregs, suggesting antigen-driven growth. This study did not directly address biological reproducibility. Validation in larger populations is needed because few patients were studied.

Per germline, CDR1 SGHVS and CDR2 FQNEAQ. The CDR3 has 14 amino acids. Trimming removed 0 bases from V and 7 bases from J, with 12 bases in between. Repertoires were generated with immunoSEQ multiplex PCR, while TCRdb's copy carries only in-frame clones and drops some. In the table there are some 70,000 clones, roughly 90% of which are singletons. Specimen: CD8+ T cells from blood, collected before the transplant. This TCR was recovered from a human donor who received a combined kidney and bone marrow transplant. The chain has TRBV7-8 and TRBJ1-1; D not certain. CDR3 residues: CASSLAPTDYEAFF. The CDR3 nucleotides are TGTGCCAGCAGCTTAGCGCCCACGGACTATGAAGCTTTCTTT.